This T cell receptor (beta chain) was recovered during a study of shared clonotypes between healthy human individuals. CDR1 is MGHDK and CDR2 is SYGVNS in the germline V gene. After removal of 4 bases from V and 5 bases from J, the junction contained 10 bases not matched to a gene. The CDR3 runs to 18 residues. The donors, all of them Caucasian adults, lived in Nashville, Tennessee. The table came from immunoSEQ multiplex PCR; TCRdb's copy has only in-frame clones and leaves some out. In the table there are about 1.1 million clones, 78% of which are singletons. The chain links TRBV25-1 to TRBJ2-5; 16 nucleotides line up with TRBD2. The sequence derives from a man aged 18 to 29 in good health. Some clones in this sample may be carry-over from other donors' samples. The sequenced sample was memory CD4+ T cells from PBMCs. Subset in this sample: CD45RA-negative fraction. The CDR3 spells CASSASPGLAGGRETQYF. In nucleotides, the CDR3 is TGTGCCAGCAGTGCATCACCGGGACTAGCGGGAGGGCGGGAGACCCAGTACTTC.